A selection of T cell receptor beta chains follows, all from one sample in a study of beta chain features in type 1 diabetes. Profiling relied on immunoSEQ multiplex PCR, and the TCRdb table lists in-frame clones only, not all of them. The table records about 27,000 clones, roughly three fifths of them present only once. Sequencing used Tregs from blood. These receptors all stem from a woman aged 18 to 35 with type 1 diabetes. The CDR3 runs from the conserved cysteine through the conserved F or W. A D gene is named only where the DNA matches it firmly. The size of a clone is reported for some rows only, either as once, few or many, or as a class for expanded clones.

d_call j_call v_call clone_size cdr3_aa cdr3_nt
TRBD2 TRBJ2-2 TRBV7-9 . CASSPTAGTSVNTGELFF TGTGCCAGCAGCCCAACTGCCGGGACTAGTGTAAACACCGGGGAGCTGTTTTTT
TRBD2 TRBJ2-2 TRBV5-4 few CASSPGTSAPNTGELFF TGTGCCAGCAGCCCCGGGACTAGCGCGCCGAACACCGGGGAGCTGTTTTTT
. TRBJ2-5 TRBV18 . CASSPIKGAQETQYF TGTGCCAGCTCACCGATTAAAGGGGCGCAAGAGACCCAGTACTTC
. TRBJ1-2 TRBV7-9 . CASSPLSGGSNYGYTF TGTGCCAGCAGCCCCCTATCCGGGGGATCAAACTATGGCTACACCTTC
TRBD1 TRBJ2-2 TRBV11-3 . CASSLVGGRGQNTGELFF TGTGCCAGCAGCTTAGTAGGCGGAAGGGGGCAGAACACCGGGGAGCTGTTTTTT
TRBD1 TRBJ1-1 TRBV25-1 . CASSEYTQGDTEAFF TGTGCCAGCAGTGAATACACACAGGGGGACACTGAAGCTTTCTTT
. TRBJ1-2 TRBV6-5 . CASSYSRVDGYTF TGTGCCAGCAGTTACTCCAGGGTCGATGGCTACACCTTC
. TRBJ2-5 TRBV7-9 few CASSFSQETQYF TGTGCCAGCAGCTTTTCTCAAGAGACCCAGTACTTC
. TRBJ2-1 TRBV7-8 . CASSVSTRSSYNEQFF TGTGCCAGCAGCGTAAGCACTAGGAGCTCCTACAATGAGCAGTTCTTC
TRBD1 TRBJ1-5 TRBV5-1 few CASSLEGGANQPQHF TGCGCCAGCAGCTTGGAAGGGGGCGCGAATCAGCCCCAGCATTTT
. TRBJ2-7 TRBV7-6 . CASSYSGSYEQYF TGTGCCAGCAGCTACTCCGGGTCCTACGAGCAGTACTTC
TRBD1 TRBJ1-1 TRBV6-1 . CASSGTGWGPGTEAFF TGTGCCAGCAGTGGGACAGGGTGGGGTCCGGGCACTGAAGCTTTCTTT
. TRBJ2-1 TRBV21-1 . CASSTRDWRSYNEQFF TGTGCCAGCAGCACACGGGACTGGCGCTCCTACAATGAGCAGTTCTTC
TRBD1 TRBJ2-4 TRBV7-2 . CASSGQGAKNIQYF TGTGCCAGCAGCGGACAGGGGGCCAAAAACATTCAGTACTTC
. TRBJ1-4 TRBV5-8 . CASSLLSGLNEKLFF TGTGCCAGCAGCTTGCTTTCAGGGCTGAATGAAAAACTGTTTTTT
TRBD1 TRBJ1-5 TRBV6-6 . CASRADRTHLQPQHF TGTGCCAGCAGAGCGGACAGGACTCATCTGCAGCCCCAGCATTTT
. TRBJ2-5 TRBV9 . CASSPSGWGRETQYF TGTGCCAGCAGCCCCAGTGGGTGGGGGAGGGAGACCCAGTACTTC
. TRBJ1-1 TRBV4-2 . CASSYKNTEAFF TGTGCCAGCAGCTACAAAAACACTGAAGCTTTCTTT
TRBD1 TRBJ1-2 TRBV28 . CASTLGGGQGMKGYTF TGTGCCAGCACCTTAGGGGGGGGACAGGGGATGAAAGGCTACACCTTC
TRBD1 TRBJ1-6 TRBV19 . CASSWRHRGSSSYNSPLHF TGTGCCAGCTCGTGGAGGCACAGGGGCTCTAGCTCCTATAATTCACCCCTCCACTTT
TRBD1 TRBJ2-7 TRBV7-9 few CASSSDRGPLGRQYF TGTGCCAGCAGCTCTGACAGGGGCCCCCTCGGACGGCAGTACTTC
TRBD2 TRBJ2-5 TRBV18 . CASSPSGGRETQYF TGTGCCAGCTCCCCCTCGGGGGGGCGAGAGACCCAGTACTTC
. TRBJ1-5 TRBV6-1 . CASISQLFSNQPQHF TGTGCCAGCATATCACAGCTATTTAGCAATCAGCCCCAGCATTTT
TRBD2 TRBJ2-7 TRBV28 . CASMEREGRYEQYF TGTGCCAGCATGGAGAGGGAGGGCCGCTACGAGCAGTACTTC
. TRBJ1-2 TRBV5-6 . CASSLIPGGYTF TGTGCCAGCAGCTTGATCCCGGGTGGCTACACCTTC
TRBD2 TRBJ2-2 TRBV10-1 . CASSEIGSGRANTVELFF TGCGCCAGCAGTGAAATAGGTAGCGGGAGGGCCAACACCGTGGAGCTGTTTTTT
. TRBJ2-7 TRBV29-1 . CSVVGDYEQYF TGCAGCGTCGTAGGGGACTACGAGCAGTACTTC
. TRBJ2-3 TRBV18 . CASSPSQGNTDTQYF TGTGCCAGCTCACCAAGCCAGGGGAACACAGATACGCAGTATTTT
. TRBJ2-7 TRBV7-2 . CASSVSGSSYEQYF TGTGCCAGCAGCGTTAGCGGTAGCTCCTACGAGCAGTACTTC
. TRBJ1-3 TRBV7-2 few CASSSGAGNTIYF TGTGCCAGCAGCTCAGGGGCCGGAAACACCATATATTTT